What follows describes a single TCR beta chain. The study separated CD4+ cells into CD45RA+ naive and CD45RA-negative memory subsets. These data are taken from a study of shared clonotypes between healthy human individuals. The CDR3 has 16 residues. The V end lost 3 bases, the J end lost 3 bases, and 14 bases lay between the germline ends. Germline CDR1 reads SGHVS; CDR2 reads FQNEAQ. Sequencing was performed with immunoSEQ multiplex PCR; in TCRdb, only in-frame clones are kept and a portion is missing. The sample holds about 1 million clones, around 75% seen once. Sequenced: memory CD4+ T cells sorted from blood. Subset reported: CD45RA-negative fraction. This clonotype originated in a young man in good health. The chain links TRBV7-8 to TRBJ2-2; D is perhaps TRBD2 (6 bases). The CDR3 reads CASSLPTWGDTGELFF. The CDR3, as DNA: TGTGCCAGCAGCTTGCCCACTTGGGGGGACACCGGGGAGCTGTTTTTT.